This T cell receptor beta chain originates from a study of shared clonotypes between healthy human individuals. About the study: Plates per donor: three CD4 naive, three CD4 memory, two CD8 naive, one CD8 memory. Study results and caveats: Naive subsets generally had larger estimated richness than memory subsets.

This CDR3 region has 17 residues. CDR1 is SEHNR and CDR2 is FQNEAQ in the germline V gene (reference sequence). V lost 6 bases and J lost 4, with 24 bases in between. About this clone: As yet, its antigen is unknown.

Measured with immunoSEQ multiplex PCR; TCRdb has only the in-frame clones, and not every one. The sample records millions of clones, roughly 96% being singletons. The TCR originated in a man aged 18 to 29 in good health. The sequenced sample consisted of naive CD4+ T cells sorted from blood. Subset indicated: CD45RA+ positively selected. The gene calls are TRBV7-9 and TRBJ1-2; a weak D match, TRBD1 (5 bases). The DNA of the CDR3 is TGTGCCAGCAGAGAGATTAGAGGACGCCCTGGGGGCTATGGCTACACCTTC. It translates to CASREIRGRPGGYGYTF.